A selection of T cell receptor beta chains follows, all from one sample in a study of patients and donors after allogeneic stem cell transplantation. TCRdb reprocessed the RT-PCR reads with MiXCR, giving one entry per CDR3 protein. The repertoire consists of 98,000 or so distinct CDR3 sequences, with around 35% occurring once and the leading ten covering 27%. Sequencing was performed on blood, either unsorted or a sorted T cell fraction (not recorded which). The receptors derive from a human donor who was either an allogeneic HSCT recipient or a stem cell or donor lymphocyte infusion donor (not recorded which). It is not recorded whose cells these are; they may come from a transplant donor. CDR3s include the opening cysteine and the closing phenylalanine or tryptophan. D genes are given only for firm matches. The size entry is marked missing in some rows and otherwise reads once, few, many or a size class.

d_call: NA; clone_size: NA; j_call: TRBJ1-1; v_call: TRBV7-6; cdr3_nt: TGTGCCAGCAGCCCGACCGCGAACACTGAAGCTTTCTTT; cdr3_aa: CASSPTANTEAFF
d_call: TRBD2; clone_size: NA; j_call: TRBJ2-3; v_call: TRBV5-1; cdr3_nt: TGCGCCAGCAGCTCATTAGCGGGAGCAGATACGCAGTATTTT; cdr3_aa: CASSSLAGADTQYF
d_call: TRBD2; clone_size: NA; j_call: TRBJ2-5; v_call: TRBV4-1; cdr3_nt: TGCGCCAGCAGCCAAGATCCAACTCCTAGCGGGGCAAGGGCCCAGTACTTC; cdr3_aa: CASSQDPTPSGARAQYF
d_call: NA; clone_size: NA; j_call: TRBJ1-2; v_call: TRBV20-1; cdr3_nt: TGCAGTGCTAGCCCGTTTGGCTACACCTTC; cdr3_aa: CSASPFGYTF
d_call: TRBD1; clone_size: few; j_call: TRBJ2-7; v_call: TRBV12-3/TRBV12-4; cdr3_nt: TGTGCCAGCAGCCCGGGACAGCTCTACGAGCAGTACTTC; cdr3_aa: CASSPGQLYEQYF
d_call: NA; clone_size: NA; j_call: TRBJ2-2; v_call: TRBV5-6; cdr3_nt: TGTGCCAGCAGCTTGGCAGTAGCGCCAGGCGCCGGGGAGCTGTTTTTT; cdr3_aa: CASSLAVAPGAGELFF
d_call: TRBD1; clone_size: NA; j_call: TRBJ2-7; v_call: TRBV6-1; cdr3_nt: TGTGCCAGCAGTTTGGGACAGGCTAGCTCCTACGAGCAGTACTTC; cdr3_aa: CASSLGQASSYEQYF
d_call: TRBD2; clone_size: NA; j_call: TRBJ2-7; v_call: TRBV6-2/TRBV6-3; cdr3_nt: TGTGCCAGCAGTGGACTAGCGCGCGCCTACGAGCAGTACTTC; cdr3_aa: CASSGLARAYEQYF
d_call: TRBD2; clone_size: NA; j_call: TRBJ2-3; v_call: TRBV2; cdr3_nt: TGTGCCAGCAGCGCCAGGAGCGGGACGGATACGCAGTATTTT; cdr3_aa: CASSARSGTDTQYF
d_call: NA; clone_size: NA; j_call: TRBJ1-5; v_call: TRBV20-1; cdr3_nt: TGCAGTGCTAGGACTATTGCCAATCAGCCCCAGCATTTT; cdr3_aa: CSARTIANQPQHF
d_call: NA; clone_size: NA; j_call: TRBJ1-1; v_call: TRBV19; cdr3_nt: TGTGCCAGTAGTATAAGCAGGATGAACACTGAAGCTTTCTTT; cdr3_aa: CASSISRMNTEAFF
d_call: NA; clone_size: few; j_call: TRBJ2-7; v_call: TRBV4-3; cdr3_nt: TGCGCCAGCAGCCATACGGCCGTTCTTAGCTCCTACGAGCAGTACTTC; cdr3_aa: CASSHTAVLSSYEQYF
d_call: TRBD2; clone_size: NA; j_call: TRBJ2-7; v_call: TRBV6-1; cdr3_nt: TGTGCCAGCACCCTTATGGGAGGGGCCTACGAGCAGTACTTC; cdr3_aa: CASTLMGGAYEQYF
d_call: TRBD2; clone_size: NA; j_call: TRBJ2-4; v_call: TRBV2; cdr3_nt: TGTGCCAGCAGTGTGACTAGCCCAACAACTATCAACATTCAGTACTTC; cdr3_aa: CASSVTSPTTINIQYF
d_call: NA; clone_size: NA; j_call: TRBJ2-5; v_call: TRBV3-1; cdr3_nt: TGTGCCAGCAGCCAAGGGGAGACCCAGTACTTC; cdr3_aa: CASSQGETQYF
d_call: TRBD1; clone_size: NA; j_call: TRBJ2-7; v_call: TRBV25-1; cdr3_nt: TGTGCCAGCAGTGATCGCAGACAGGGGGTGACGGGAGAGCAGTACTTC; cdr3_aa: CASSDRRQGVTGEQYF
d_call: NA; clone_size: once; j_call: TRBJ2-1; v_call: TRBV21-1; cdr3_nt: TGTGCCAGCAGCAGGGCGGGGGCCTACAATGAGCAGTTCTTC; cdr3_aa: CASSRAGAYNEQFF
d_call: TRBD1; clone_size: few; j_call: TRBJ1-2; v_call: TRBV27; cdr3_nt: TGTGCCAGCAGACGGACAGGCAACAACTATGGCTACACCTTC; cdr3_aa: CASRRTGNNYGYTF
d_call: TRBD2; clone_size: NA; j_call: TRBJ2-3; v_call: TRBV20-1; cdr3_nt: TGCAGTGCTAGAGGCGCTGCGACTAGCGGATCCAGTGCCACAGATACGCAGTATTTT; cdr3_aa: CSARGAATSGSSATDTQYF
d_call: NA; clone_size: once; j_call: TRBJ1-1; v_call: TRBV4-2; cdr3_nt: TGTGCCAGCAAACCCACAGGCGGAAACACTGAAGCTTTCTTT; cdr3_aa: CASKPTGGNTEAFF
d_call: NA; clone_size: few; j_call: TRBJ2-7; v_call: TRBV29-1; cdr3_nt: TGCAGCGCTGGGGAGATTCGCTACGAGCAGTACTTC; cdr3_aa: CSAGEIRYEQYF
d_call: NA; clone_size: NA; j_call: TRBJ1-1; v_call: TRBV7-8; cdr3_nt: TGTGCCAGCAGCTTAGCGCAAGACACTGAAGCTTTCTTT; cdr3_aa: CASSLAQDTEAFF
d_call: NA; clone_size: few; j_call: TRBJ2-1; v_call: TRBV7-8; cdr3_nt: TGTGCCAGCAGTTACGGACTCGCGGCTGAGCAGTTCTTC; cdr3_aa: CASSYGLAAEQFF